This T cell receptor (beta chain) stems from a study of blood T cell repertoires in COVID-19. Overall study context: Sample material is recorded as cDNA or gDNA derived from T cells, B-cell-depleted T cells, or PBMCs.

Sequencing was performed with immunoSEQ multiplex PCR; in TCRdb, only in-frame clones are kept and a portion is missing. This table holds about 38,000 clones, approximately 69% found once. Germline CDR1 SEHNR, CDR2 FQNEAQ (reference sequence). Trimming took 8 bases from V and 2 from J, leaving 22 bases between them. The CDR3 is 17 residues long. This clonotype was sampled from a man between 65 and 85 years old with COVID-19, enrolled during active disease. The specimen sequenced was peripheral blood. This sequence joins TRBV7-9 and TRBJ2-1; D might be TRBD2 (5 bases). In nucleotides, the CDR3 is TGTGCCAGCGTCTCAGACGGGGTTCGCGGACCCTACAATGAGCAGTTCTTC. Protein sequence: CASVSDGVRGPYNEQFF.